Each of the 24 T cell receptor beta chains below was sequenced from the same sample in a study of T cells in localized non-small cell lung cancer. Clones were read by immunoSEQ multiplex PCR, and TCRdb kept only the in-frame ones, dropping some. This sample has roughly 3,200 clones, with about 31% found just once. Here the sequenced sample was lung tumor tissue, taken before any cancer treatment. These receptors all come from a man aged 35 to 69 with stage III lung adenocarcinoma.

This clone turned up a few times. The genes are TRBV11-3 and TRBJ2-2, with 7 bases identical to TRBD1. The CDR3 is made up of 15 amino acids. Unmatched junction bases numbered 3, after V lost 1 base and J lost 4 bases. The germline gives CDR1 SGHNT, CDR2 YENEEA. CDR3 region: CASSLGGQITGELFF. Here the CDR3 DNA reads TGTGCCAGCAGCTTAGGGGGACAGATCACCGGGGAGCTGTTTTTT.

This clone came up a few times. The chain employs TRBV30 and TRBJ1-1; D is unresolved. Germline V gene lookup returns CDR1 GTSNPN and CDR2 SVGIG (reference sequence). The CDR3 loop spans 13 amino acids. The V and J ends lost 0 bases and 0 bases respectively, with 5 bases between them. The CDR3 spells CAWSVNLNTEAFF. The DNA for the CDR3 is TGTGCCTGGAGTGTAAATCTGAACACTGAAGCTTTCTTT.

The chain recombines TRBV19 with TRBJ1-2; 8 bases line up with TRBD1. Germline V gene data show CDR1 as LNHDA and CDR2 as SQIVND (reference sequence). The CDR3 runs to 15 residues. V was clipped by 3 bases and J by 0 bases; unmatched bases: 3. For the CDR3, the DNA is TGTGCCAGTAGTATCGGGACAGGATCTAACTATGGCTACACCTTC. Translating gives CASSIGTGSNYGYTF.

The chain carries TRBV14 and TRBJ2-5; no definite D call. Trimming stripped 5 bases from V and 4 bases from J, with 8 bases between. Germline V CDR1 and CDR2: SGHDN, FVKESK. There are 12 residues in the CDR3. CDR3 nucleotide sequence: TGTGCCAGCAGCTCTGGCGGAGAGACCCAGTACTTC. As protein: CASSSGGETQYF.

This rearrangement joins TRBV9 to TRBJ2-3; possible D gene TRBD1, 6 bases. Germline V gene lookup returns CDR1 SGDLS and CDR2 YYNGEE. The CDR3 is 13 residues long. Trimming took off 4 bases at V and 1 base at J, with 7 bases between the two ends. Written as DNA, the CDR3 is TGTGCCAGCAGCCCAGGGGGCACAGATACGCAGTATTTT. Protein: CASSPGGTDTQYF.

A few counts support this clone. The genes are TRBV9 and TRBJ1-1, with unresolved D. Trimming took 4 bases from V and 11 from J, leaving 15 bases between them. The CDR3 totals 12 residues. Looked up from germline, CDR1 is SGDLS and CDR2 is YYNGEE. Here the CDR3 reads CASSIGPAGAFF. The CDR3 DNA is TGTGCCAGCAGCATCGGGCCCGCGGGGGCTTTCTTT.

The chain joins TRBV11-3 to TRBJ2-1; maybe TRBD2 (6 bases). CDR3 length equals 15 residues. Between the trimmed V and J ends, which lost 1 base and 9 bases, there was a span of 16 bases. Per the germline V gene, CDR1 is SGHNT and CDR2 is YENEEA. The CDR3 nucleotides are TGTGCCAGCAGCTTAGTGCCTCGCGGCGGGGTTGAGCAGTTCTTC. Protein sequence: CASSLVPRGGVEQFF.

This clone was seen a few times. At one of its ends the junction is not consistent with the germline gene, which may arise from a read error. The chain employs TRBV5-1 and TRBJ2-1; D is possibly TRBD2 (6 bases). There are 15 residues in the CDR3. The germline gives CDR1 SGHRS, CDR2 YFSETQ. The CDR3 coding sequence is TGCGCCAGCAGCTTGGTGGGGGGTTCCTTCAATGAGCAGTTCTTC. It is translated as CASSLVGGSFNEQFF.

This clone was counted only a few times. In DNA form, the CDR3 reads TGTGCCAGCAGTAGCAGACTAGCGGGAGGGTACAATGAGCAGTTCTTC. Its protein product is CASSSRLAGGYNEQFF. This rearrangement joins TRBV9 to TRBJ2-1, with 14 nucleotides matching TRBD2. Trimming at V came to 5 bases and at J to 4 bases, leaving 5 bases not matched to a gene. There are 16 residues in the CDR3. Germline V lookup: CDR1 SGDLS, CDR2 YYNGEE.

A few counts support this clone. V and J are TRBV9 and TRBJ1-2, with TRBD1 as a possible D gene (5 bases). The CDR3 spans 14 residues. Trimming cost V 5 bases and J 7 bases, with 18 bases left between them. CDR1 is SGDLS and CDR2 is YYNGEE in the germline V gene. The CDR3 protein is CASSEGVPVGGYTF. The CDR3 nucleotides read TGTGCCAGCAGTGAAGGGGTCCCGGTGGGTGGCTACACCTTC.

This clone appeared a few times. The chain employs TRBV6-8 and TRBJ2-1; 12 nucleotides match TRBD2. With 5 bases clipped from V and 6 bases from J, the junction kept 2 bases outside the gene matches. CDR1 is MNHGY, CDR2 SAAAGT, per germline. The CDR3 has 14 amino acids. CDR3 DNA sequence: TGTGCCAGCAGTGAGACTAGCGGGAGCAATGAGCAGTTCTTC. Its translation: CASSETSGSNEQFF.

V and J are TRBV18 and TRBJ1-1; 8 bases fit TRBD1. Germline CDR1 KGHSH, CDR2 LQKENI. The CDR3 has 13 amino acids. Trimming at V came to 4 bases and at J to 7 bases, leaving 5 bases not matched to a gene. In DNA, the CDR3 is TGTGCCAGCTCACTTGCGACAGGGGATGAAGCTTTCTTT. Amino acid sequence: CASSLATGDEAFF.

The V and J genes are TRBV11-3 and TRBJ1-1; TRBD1 might be the D (6 bases). This CDR3 region has 14 residues. Trimming removed 3 bases from V and 3 bases from J, with 11 bases in between. Germline assignment: CDR1 SGHNT and CDR2 YENEEA. The chain's CDR3 is CASSLVYRDTEAFF. The CDR3 coding sequence is TGTGCCAGCAGCTTGGTTTACAGGGACACTGAAGCTTTCTTT. The variable domain in full, completed from reference TRBV11-3 and TRBJ1-1, reads EAGVVQSPRYKIIEKKQPVAFWCNPISGHNTLYWYLQNLGQGPELLIRYENEEAVDDSQLPKDRFSAERLKGVDSTLKIQPAELGDSAVYLCASSLVYRDTEAFFGQGTRLTVV.

The CDR3: CASSPTTGANVLTF. CDR3 bases: TGTGCCAGCAGCCCGACTACTGGGGCCAACGTCCTGACTTTC. This chain connects TRBV11-3 to TRBJ2-6; maybe TRBD2 (5 bases). Trimming removed 5 bases from V and 2 bases from J, with 7 bases in between. Germline V gene lookup returns CDR1 SGHNT and CDR2 YENEEA. CDR3 length equals 14 residues.

The chain combines TRBV29-1 with TRBJ1-2; tentatively, D is TRBD1 (5 bases). The CDR3 spans 12 residues. The germline V gene has CDR1 SQVTM and CDR2 ANQGSEA. Trimming pared 3 bases from V and 7 bases from J, leaving 12 bases between. The CDR3 protein is CSVDPPGGGYTF. In nucleotides, the CDR3 is TGCAGCGTTGATCCTCCTGGGGGTGGCTACACCTTC.

This sequence joins TRBV4-1 and TRBJ2-1; 10 positions match TRBD1. CDR3 length equals 17 residues. Trimming cost V 5 bases and J 9 bases; bases outside gene matches: 16. Germline CDR1 MGHRA, CDR2 YSYEKL. CDR3 sequence reads: CASSFESGQGVRGEQFF. The CDR3 bases are TGCGCCAGCAGCTTCGAAAGCGGACAGGGGGTACGGGGTGAGCAGTTCTTC.

This clone has a handful of counts. This chain uses TRBV19 with TRBJ1-5; D is unclear. The CDR3 has 15 residues. Per germline, CDR1 LNHDA and CDR2 SQIVND (reference sequence). V was clipped by 2 bases and J by 6 bases, with 14 bases between them. This CDR3 is CASSILYAGGQPQHF. The CDR3 bases are TGTGCCAGTAGTATATTATACGCCGGAGGTCAGCCCCAGCATTTT.

The chain recombines TRBV28 with TRBJ2-1; D ambiguous. The CDR3 contains 16 residues. The germline gives CDR1 MDHEN, CDR2 SYDVKM. Trimming cost V 3 bases and J 10 bases, with 22 bases left between them. The CDR3 DNA reads TGTGCCAGCAGTTTCCATAACCGACGGAGAAGCAGGGAGCAGTTCTTC. Protein product: CASSFHNRRRSREQFF.

The chain combines TRBV5-1 with TRBJ2-6; D uncertain. Germline V lookup: CDR1 SGHRS, CDR2 YFSETQ. The CDR3 spans 14 residues. With 0 bases removed from V and 1 base from J, the gap between germline ends came to 2 bases. CDR3 bases: TGCGCCAGCAGCTTGGAGTCTGGGGCCAACGTCCTGACTTTC. It yields the protein CASSLESGANVLTF.

The V and J genes are TRBV28 and TRBJ1-2; D perhaps matches TRBD1 (5 bases). This CDR3 spans 14 amino acids. The V end was cut by 6 bases, the J end by 4 bases, with 15 bases between. In germline, CDR1 is MDHEN, CDR2 SYDVKM. The CDR3 reads CASSLSGRGYGYTF. Here the CDR3 DNA reads TGTGCCAGCAGCCTCTCAGGGAGAGGCTATGGCTACACCTTC.

The chain uses TRBV30 and TRBJ2-6, with TRBD2 matching 11 bases. Per the germline V gene, CDR1 is GTSNPN and CDR2 is SVGIG (reference sequence). The CDR3 runs to 19 residues. J gave up 0 bases and V 0 bases, and 7 bases lay outside the gene matches. CDR3 DNA: TGTGCCTGGAGTGTTCGGACTAGCGGGTCCTTCTCTGGGGCCAACGTCCTGACTTTC. It is translated as CAWSVRTSGSFSGANVLTF.

This clone showed up just a few times. The CDR3 protein is CASSLRNEKLFF. CDR3 coding DNA: TGTGCCAGCAGTCTACGGAATGAAAAACTGTTTTTT. This chain joins TRBV9 and TRBJ1-4; D is unresolved. This CDR3 has 12 residues. The germline V and J ends were trimmed by 5 bases and 5 bases, with 7 bases remaining between them. CDR1 is SGDLS, CDR2 YYNGEE, per germline.

The table lists this clone with a few counts. This chain links TRBV19 with TRBJ2-5, with D perhaps given as TRBD1 or TRBD2 (5 bases each). V was pared by 5 bases and J by 5 bases, with 15 bases between. The CDR3 contains 14 residues. The germline CDR1 and CDR2 sequences are LNHDA and SQIVND (reference sequence). DNA for the CDR3: TGTGCCAGTAGTGGATATCGGGGACGGGAGACCCAGTACTTC. It specifies CASSGYRGRETQYF.

V usage is TRBV9 and J usage is TRBJ1-5; no clear D. The CDR3 consists of 13 residues. Germline V gives CDR1 SGDLS, CDR2 YYNGEE. Trimming removed 6 bases at V and 7 bases at J, with 14 bases between. The CDR3 sequence: CASTVREGQPQHF. The CDR3 DNA reads as TGTGCCAGCACGGTTAGGGAGGGACAGCCCCAGCATTTT.